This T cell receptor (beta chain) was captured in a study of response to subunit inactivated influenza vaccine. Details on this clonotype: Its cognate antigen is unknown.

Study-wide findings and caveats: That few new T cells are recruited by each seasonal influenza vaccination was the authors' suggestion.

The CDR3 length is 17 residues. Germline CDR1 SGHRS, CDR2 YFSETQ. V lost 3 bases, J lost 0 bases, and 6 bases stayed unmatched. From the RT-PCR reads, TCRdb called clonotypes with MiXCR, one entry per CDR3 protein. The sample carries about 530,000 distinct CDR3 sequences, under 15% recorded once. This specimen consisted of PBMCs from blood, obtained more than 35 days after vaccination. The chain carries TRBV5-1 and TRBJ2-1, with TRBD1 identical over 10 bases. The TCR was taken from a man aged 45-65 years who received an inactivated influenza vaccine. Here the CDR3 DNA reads TGCGCCAGCAGCTATGGACAGGGGGGGAGCTCCTACAATGAGCAGTTCTTC. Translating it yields CASSYGQGGSSYNEQFF.